These T cell receptor beta chains were read from a single sample in a study of ipilimumab plus nivolumab after autologous stem cell transplantation. Clones were sequenced by immunoSEQ multiplex PCR, and TCRdb holds only the in-frame ones, with some missing. The data show tens of thousands of clones, nearly 90% seen once. Source: PBMCs, taken in a trial of ipilimumab plus nivolumab as post-transplant consolidation. These receptors all stem from a male donor with multiple myeloma. CDR3s include the opening cysteine and the closing phenylalanine or tryptophan. A D gene is named only where the DNA matches it firmly. Clone size is not always given. Where it is, it says once, few, many or a class for expanded clones.

>TRBV30|TRBJ1-3|TRBD1|once
CAWRNTGDTIYF
TGTGCCTGGAGGAACACAGGGGACACCATATATTTT
>TRBV11-3|TRBJ2-5|-|-
CASSLGTDLGETQYF
TGTGCCAGCAGCTTAGGGACTGACCTAGGAGAGACCCAGTACTTC
>TRBV9|TRBJ2-1|TRBD2|-
CASNPQPGLAGRDEQFF
TGTGCCAGCAACCCACAGCCGGGACTAGCGGGAAGGGATGAGCAGTTCTTC
>TRBV11-2|TRBJ1-5|-|-
CASSLEMTAGQPQHF
TGTGCCAGCAGCTTAGAAATGACGGCGGGGCAGCCCCAGCATTTT
>TRBV5-8|TRBJ1-1|-|-
CASSLATGMRTGAFF
TGTGCCAGCAGCTTGGCCACGGGTATGCGGACCGGGGCTTTCTTT
>TRBV19|TRBJ2-5|-|-
CASIGPETQYF
TGTGCCAGTATAGGTCCCGAGACCCAGTACTTC
>TRBV6-5|TRBJ1-2|-|-
CASSSLQGGYTF
TGTGCCAGCAGTTCCTTACAGGGAGGGTACACCTTC
>TRBV9|TRBJ1-1|-|-
CASSLNSRSEAFF
TGTGCCAGCAGCCTCAACTCGAGGTCTGAAGCTTTCTTT
>TRBV6-5|TRBJ1-1|-|-
CASSYRGDGVDTEAFF
TGTGCCAGCAGTTACCGGGGGGATGGGGTTGACACTGAAGCTTTCTTT
>TRBV10-3|TRBJ1-3|-|-
CAISEPSGNTIYF
TGTGCCATCAGTGAGCCATCTGGAAACACCATATATTTT
>TRBV2|TRBJ2-5|-|-
CASREGGRETQYF
TGTGCCAGCAGAGAGGGGGGGCGAGAGACCCAGTACTTC
>TRBV27|TRBJ2-6|TRBD1|few
CASRPAGQGLYGANVLTF
TGTGCCAGCAGACCTGCCGGACAGGGGTTATATGGGGCCAACGTCCTGACTTTC
>TRBV6-5|TRBJ1-1|-|-
CASEKNTEAFF
TGTGCCAGCGAGAAGAACACTGAAGCTTTCTTT
>TRBV6-1|TRBJ2-2|TRBD1|-
CASSTGANTGELFF
TGTGCCAGCTCGACAGGGGCGAACACCGGGGAGCTGTTTTTT
>TRBV27|TRBJ1-1|-|-
CASISWERGTEAFF
TGTGCCAGCATTTCCTGGGAGAGGGGCACTGAAGCTTTCTTT
>TRBV4-2|TRBJ2-1|-|once
CASSQGTDGNSYNEQFF
TGTGCCAGCAGCCAAGGCACGGATGGGAACTCCTACAATGAGCAGTTCTTC
>TRBV7-2|TRBJ1-2|-|few
CASSPYGPAEVDGYTF
TGTGCCAGCAGCCCCTATGGGCCAGCCGAGGTCGATGGCTACACCTTC
>TRBV7-3|TRBJ2-7|-|-
CASSSVGGDYEQYF
TGTGCCAGCAGCTCAGTAGGGGGAGACTACGAGCAGTACTTC
>TRBV9|TRBJ1-1|-|-
CASSPPGHFEAFF
TGTGCCAGCAGCCCCCCCGGGCATTTTGAAGCTTTCTTT
>TRBV6-1|TRBJ1-5|-|once
CASTDSGYSNQPQHF
TGTGCCAGCACGGACAGCGGTTATAGCAATCAGCCCCAGCATTTT
>TRBV6-1|TRBJ1-2|-|-
CASSEQAGVVNYGYTF
TGTGCCAGCAGTGAACAAGCCGGGGTTGTTAACTATGGCTACACCTTC
>TRBV2|TRBJ2-2|-|-
CASSVGATGELFF
TGTGCCAGCAGTGTGGGCGCCACCGGGGAGCTGTTTTTT
>TRBV5-1|TRBJ1-2|TRBD1|-
CASSLGGTGDGYTF
TGCGCCAGCAGCTTGGGAGGGACAGGGGATGGCTACACCTTC
>TRBV6-5|TRBJ1-3|-|-
CASIRTGGNTIYF
TGTGCCAGCATTCGGACGGGTGGAAACACCATATATTTT
>TRBV7-2|TRBJ2-5|-|-
CVSSLGPSQTQYF
TGTGTCAGCAGCTTAGGGCCCTCCCAGACCCAGTACTTC
>TRBV10-1|TRBJ2-5|TRBD2|-
CASSESSGIQETQYF
TGCGCCAGCAGTGAGTCTAGCGGGATCCAAGAGACCCAGTACTTC
>TRBV30|TRBJ1-4|-|-
CAWSEGNNEKLFF
TGTGCCTGGAGTGAGGGGAATAATGAAAAACTGTTTTTT
>TRBV7-3|TRBJ1-6|-|-
CASSLNPTPNNSPLHF
TGTGCCAGCAGCTTAAACCCCACGCCAAATAATTCACCCCTCCACTTT
>TRBV9|TRBJ1-1|TRBD1|-
CASSAGGLAEAFF
TGTGCCAGCAGCGCAGGGGGCTTGGCTGAAGCTTTCTTT
>TRBV7-2|TRBJ1-4|-|-
CASSSHEEKLFF
TGTGCCAGCAGCTCCCACGAGGAAAAACTGTTTTTT
>TRBV6-1|TRBJ1-3|-|-
CASLEVQGSGNTIYF
TGTGCCAGCCTTGAAGTGCAGGGTTCTGGAAACACCATATATTTT
>TRBV2|TRBJ2-7|-|-
CASSAGTLSYEQYF
TGTGCCAGCAGCGCCGGGACCCTCTCCTACGAGCAGTACTTC
>TRBV7-8|TRBJ1-5|-|-
CASSLVPVRNNQPQHF
TGTGCCAGCAGCTTAGTCCCAGTGAGGAACAATCAGCCCCAGCATTTT
>TRBV9|TRBJ1-3|-|-
CASSVGRLGPPGNTIYF
TGTGCCAGCAGCGTAGGAAGATTGGGGCCCCCCGGAAACACCATATATTTT
>TRBV7-2|TRBJ2-2|TRBD2|-
CASSLRDQRGAGATGELFF
TGTGCCAGCAGCTTACGGGACCAGCGGGGGGCCGGGGCCACCGGGGAGCTGTTTTTT
>TRBV9|TRBJ2-3|TRBD2|-
CASSEGTSGGAWETDTQYF
TGTGCCAGCAGCGAGGGGACTAGCGGGGGGGCCTGGGAGACAGATACGCAGTATTTT
>TRBV5-3|TRBJ1-2|-|-
CASSLGRTNYGYTF
TGTGCCAGCAGCCTGGGACGGACAAACTATGGCTACACCTTC
>TRBV5-8|TRBJ1-2|-|-
CASSLDGYGYTF
TGTGCCAGCAGCTTGGATGGGTATGGCTACACCTTC
>TRBV30|TRBJ2-5|TRBD2|-
CAWNSGGRETQYF
TGTGCCTGGAACAGCGGGGGTAGGGAGACCCAGTACTTC
>TRBV30|TRBJ1-3|-|-
CAWIRGASGNTIYF
TGTGCCTGGATAAGAGGGGCCTCTGGAAACACCATATATTTT
>TRBV5-5|TRBJ1-5|TRBD1|-
CASSPGQGNGQPQHF
TGTGCCAGCAGCCCGGGACAGGGGAATGGTCAGCCCCAGCATTTT
>TRBV6-5|TRBJ2-1|TRBD1|-
CASKYGTGMGNEQFF
TGTGCCAGCAAATACGGGACAGGGATGGGGAATGAGCAGTTCTTC
>TRBV7-9|TRBJ1-1|-|-
CASSLVSTEAFF
TGTGCCAGCAGCTTGGTCTCAACTGAAGCTTTCTTT
>TRBV27|TRBJ2-7|TRBD2|-
CASSLTSGSFREQYF
TGTGCCAGCAGTTTAACTAGCGGGAGCTTTAGGGAGCAGTACTTC
>TRBV7-9|TRBJ2-1|-|-
CASSLAGANNEQFF
TGTGCCAGCAGCTTAGCGGGAGCTAACAATGAGCAGTTCTTC
>TRBV7-9|TRBJ1-5|-|few
CASGISGGNQPQHF
TGTGCCAGCGGAATATCGGGTGGAAATCAGCCCCAGCATTTT
>TRBV5-5|TRBJ2-5|-|few
CASSWTITTQETQYF
TGTGCCAGCAGCTGGACTATAACTACTCAAGAGACCCAGTACTTC